These T cell receptor beta chains were read from a single sample in a study of CD8+CD57+ T cells in acquired aplastic anemia. TCRdb recomputed calls from the reads with MiXCR, one row per CDR3 protein. The table lists about 160,000 distinct CDR3 sequences, approximately 44% of them singletons. Sample: sorted CD4+, CD8+, or CD8+CD57+ T cells (not recorded which) from PBMCs. The origin of the receptors is a human donor with aplastic anemia. The conserved cysteine and the conserved F or W are not part of the CDR3 here.

J gene,V gene,CDR3 protein
TRBJ2-5,TRBV29-1,SVRGTAQETQY
TRBJ1-1,TRBV14,ASGQGRGLNTEAF
TRBJ2-7,TRBV20-1,SARVGGGYEQY
TRBJ2-5,TRBV19,ASSSGTGSYETQY
TRBJ2-1,TRBV24-1,ATSAGRGHEQF
TRBJ1-5,TRBV28,AAKDSDQPQH
TRBJ1-2,TRBV5-1,ASSLGQSYGYT
TRBJ2-5,TRBV20-1,SARRGLAGGGETQY
TRBJ1-2,TRBV20-1,SASPPGTVNYGYT
TRBJ1-1,TRBV5-1,ASSLGRGTGTMNTEAF
TRBJ2-3,TRBV24-1,ATSDPGSGGRGRRDTQY
TRBJ1-1,TRBV4-2,ASSQGESFTEAF
TRBJ1-1,TRBV7-2,ASSLVRGTEAF
TRBJ1-2,TRBV29-1,SVSGTGGPPESYT
TRBJ1-1,TRBV2,ASSGQREAF
TRBJ1-2,TRBV29-1,SVEGDRLGSYGYT
TRBJ1-2,TRBV25-1,ASSSGGASLGGYT
TRBJ2-1,TRBV10-3,ASSTPGRLSVNEQF
TRBJ1-1,TRBV25-1,ASSVSTGANTEAF
TRBJ2-3,TRBV9,ASSASGGAQDTQY
TRBJ1-1,TRBV10-2,ASSEPTGDRRTEAL
TRBJ1-3,TRBV14,ASSSKQGLAGNTIY
TRBJ2-1,TRBV9,ASSAGHRSYNEQF
TRBJ1-1,TRBV10-3,AISEDRAQAF
TRBJ1-4,TRBV7-9,ASSSREGGDEKLF
TRBJ2-1,TRBV29-1,SVDYPKTSGVLSSYNEQF
TRBJ2-7,TRBV2,ASTGTSDSYEQY
TRBJ2-3,TRBV24-1,ATSDRTGPDTQY
TRBJ1-5,TRBV5-6,ASSTPPQGVQWPQH
TRBJ2-7,TRBV2,ASSGGADGDEQY